These 9 T cell receptor beta chains were all obtained from the same sample, sequenced in a study of shared clonotypes between healthy human individuals. Data came from immunoSEQ multiplex PCR; TCRdb stores just in-frame clones and leaves some out. Of about 460,000 clones in the sample, 60% to 80% were seen once. The source material was PBMCs. These receptor sequences come from a woman aged 40 to 50 in good health. Some clones in this sample may be carry-over from other donors' samples.

The rearrangement links TRBV6-4 to TRBJ1-1, with a possible D match to TRBD1 (5 bases). Germline V CDR1 and CDR2: MRHNA, SNTAGT. The CDR3 has 14 residues. V was shortened by 7 bases and J by 5 bases, with 17 bases between the two germline ends. CDR3 sequence (DNA): TGTGCCAGCAACCCCCTGGGGCTGAGAACTGAAGCTTTCTTT. Amino acids: CASNPLGLRTEAFF.

The chain combines TRBV7-9 with TRBJ2-7, with D possibly matching TRBD2 (5 bases). With 5 bases removed from V and 4 bases from J, the gap between germline ends came to 15 bases. Germline V gene data show CDR1 as SEHNR and CDR2 as FQNEAQ (reference sequence). The CDR3 sequence is 14 residues long. In nucleotides, the CDR3 is TGTGCCAGCAGCCAAGGTGGGTTAGCGTACGAGCAGTACTTC. Translation: CASSQGGLAYEQYF.

Concerning this clone itself: One end of the junction varies from germline; a read error may be responsible. The genes are TRBV7-9 and TRBJ1-5; D remains unclear. The CDR3 extends over 13 amino acids. CDR1 SEHNR and CDR2 FQNEAQ come from the germline V gene (reference sequence). DNA for the CDR3: TGTGCCAGCAGCTTAGGACCTCGCGAAACCCTGCTGTTT. Translated: CASSLGPRETLLF.

The chain has TRBV30 and TRBJ1-1; maybe TRBD1 (6 bases). V was cut by 3 bases and J by 1 base, with 9 bases left in between. From germline, CDR1 is GTSNPN and CDR2 SVGIG (reference sequence). The CDR3 totals 13 residues. CDR3 DNA sequence: TGTGCCTGGAGCAGAGGGGGGAACACTGAAGCTTTCTTT. Protein product: CAWSRGGNTEAFF.

This clone was seen ten or more times. The chain combines TRBV5-1 with TRBJ2-7, with D possibly called TRBD1 or TRBD2 (5 bases each). Trimming took off 4 bases at V and 4 bases at J, with 15 bases between the two ends. The CDR3 loop spans 14 amino acids. Germline assignment: CDR1 SGHRS and CDR2 YFSETQ. In nucleotides, the CDR3 is TGCGCCAGCAGCACCGGGGCAGGCCGGTACGAGCAGTACTTC. It codes for CASSTGAGRYEQYF. Filled out from reference TRBV5-1 and TRBJ2-7, the complete variable domain reads KAGVTQTPRYLIKTRGQQVTLSCSPISGHRSVSWYQQTPGQGLQFLFEYFSETQRNKGNFPGRFSGRQFSNSRSEMNVSTLELGDSALYLCASSTGAGRYEQYFGPGTRLTVT.

V and J are TRBV27 and TRBJ2-3, with a tentative D call TRBD1 (5 bases). The CDR3 totals 15 residues. Deletions cut 6 bases from V and 0 bases from J, with 13 bases between. Germline CDR1 and CDR2: MNHEY and SMNVEV (reference sequence). The CDR3 coding sequence is TGTGCCAGCAGAACTACAGGTACTAGCACAGATACGCAGTATTTT. It codes for CASRTTGTSTDTQYF.

The chain joins TRBV4-2 to TRBJ2-5, with D hard to call. CDR1 and CDR2 from the germline V gene are LGHNA and YNFKEQ. This CDR3 contains 15 residues. With 1 base removed from V and 1 base from J, the gap between germline ends came to 10 bases. CDR3 amino acids: CASSQAPGRQETQYF. CDR3 bases: TGTGCCAGCAGCCAAGCGCCAGGCCGCCAAGAGACCCAGTACTTC.

The chain couples TRBV7-8 to TRBJ2-1, with 13 bases fitting TRBD2. CDR3 length: 17 residues. Per the germline V gene, CDR1 is SGHVS and CDR2 is FQNEAQ. The ends lost 0 bases at V and 7 bases at J; junction bases unmatched: 6. CDR3 in DNA: TGTGCCAGCAGCTTAGCCGGGGGGACTAGCGGGATTAATGAGCAGTTCTTC. Its translation is CASSLAGGTSGINEQFF.

This clone was seen a single time. The chain is built from TRBV5-1 and TRBJ2-3; 12 nucleotides line up with TRBD2. J lost 3 bases, V lost 4 bases, and 12 bases had no gene match. Germline loops: CDR1 SGHRS, CDR2 YFSETQ. The CDR3 loop spans 18 amino acids. In DNA form, the CDR3 reads TGCGCCAGCAGCACCGGACTAGCGGGAACATTATCGACAGATACGCAGTATTTT. This gives the protein CASSTGLAGTLSTDTQYF. The whole variable domain, filled in from reference TRBV5-1 and TRBJ2-3, reads KAGVTQTPRYLIKTRGQQVTLSCSPISGHRSVSWYQQTPGQGLQFLFEYFSETQRNKGNFPGRFSGRQFSNSRSEMNVSTLELGDSALYLCASSTGLAGTLSTDTQYFGPGTRLTVL.